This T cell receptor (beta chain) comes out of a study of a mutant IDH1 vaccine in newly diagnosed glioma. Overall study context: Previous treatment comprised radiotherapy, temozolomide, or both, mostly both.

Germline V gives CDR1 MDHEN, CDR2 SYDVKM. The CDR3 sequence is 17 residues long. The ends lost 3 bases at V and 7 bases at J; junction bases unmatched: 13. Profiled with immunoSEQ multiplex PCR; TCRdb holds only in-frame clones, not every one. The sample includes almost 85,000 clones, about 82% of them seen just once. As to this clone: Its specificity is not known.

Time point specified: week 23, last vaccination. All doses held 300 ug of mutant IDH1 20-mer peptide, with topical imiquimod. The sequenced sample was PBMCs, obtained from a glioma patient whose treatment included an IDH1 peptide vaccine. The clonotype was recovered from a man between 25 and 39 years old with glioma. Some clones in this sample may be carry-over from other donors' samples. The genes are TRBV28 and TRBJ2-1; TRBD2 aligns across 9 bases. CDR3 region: CASSLLAGSYGGNEQFF. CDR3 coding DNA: TGTGCCAGCAGTTTGCTAGCGGGGAGTTATGGGGGGAATGAGCAGTTCTTC.